The present T cell receptor beta chain was sequenced within a study of cytomegalovirus exposure and HLA in healthy donors. Overall study: Per a later analysis, the 666 first-cohort and approximately 120 validation repertoires shared one platform.

Here immunoSEQ multiplex PCR was the method, and the copy in TCRdb shows in-frame clones only, minus some. The repertoire holds more than 120,000 clones, about 91% seen once, with 3.5% to 5% in the top ten. General study findings and limits: Most sequenced TCRs were rare (though some public TCRs occurred in many donors).

Germline V CDR1 and CDR2: SNHLY, FYNNEI. This CDR3 has 13 residues. V was trimmed by 4 bases and J by 2 bases, leaving 9 bases between them. This clone was counted a few times. As yet, its antigen is unknown. Sequencing input: PBMCs. This rearrangement joins TRBV2 to TRBJ2-7; D gene ambiguous. The sequence came from a man between 18 and 29 years old in good health and CMV-seropositive. The DNA for the CDR3 is TGTGCCAGCAGTGTGCAAACAACCTACGAGCAGTACTTC. Its translation: CASSVQTTYEQYF.